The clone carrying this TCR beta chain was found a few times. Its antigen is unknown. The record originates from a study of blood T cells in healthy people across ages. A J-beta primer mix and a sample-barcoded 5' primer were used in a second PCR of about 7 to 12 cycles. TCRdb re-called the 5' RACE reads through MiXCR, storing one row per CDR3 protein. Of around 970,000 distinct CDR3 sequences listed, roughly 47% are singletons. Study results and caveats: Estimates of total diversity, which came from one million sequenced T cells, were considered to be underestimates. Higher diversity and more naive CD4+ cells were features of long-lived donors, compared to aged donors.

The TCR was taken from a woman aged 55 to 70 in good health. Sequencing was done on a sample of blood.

CDR3 in DNA: TGCAGTGCTAGACTAAGCGAGACCCAGTACTTC. Translated, it gives CSARLSETQYF. The gene calls are TRBV20-1 and TRBJ2-5; no clear D. Trimming stripped 2 bases from V and 5 bases from J, with 6 bases between. Germline CDR1 DFQATT, CDR2 SNEGSKA (reference sequence). The CDR3 covers 11 residues.